This T cell receptor beta chain was captured by sequencing in a study of early T cells in non-severe SARS-CoV-2 infection. Study overall: Chains stayed unpaired after sequencing of bulk RNA from unsorted whole blood.

Unique molecular identifiers tagged individual cDNA molecules. TCRdb re-derived calls from the 5' RACE reads in MiXCR, one entry per CDR3 protein. Of 29,000 or so distinct CDR3 sequences in the sample, 9% to 10% are singletons; the top ten hold around 13%. The CDR3 totals 13 residues. V dropped 1 base and J dropped 12 bases, with 14 bases sitting between them. Looked up from germline, CDR1 is SGHRS and CDR2 is YFSETQ. This clonotype was found many times. As yet, its antigen is unknown. General study findings and limits: The matching step, a VDJdb search, favored anti-spike CD8 responses and missed private and CD4 specificities.

The chain couples TRBV5-1 to TRBJ2-4, with D possibly matching TRBD1 (6 bases). This TCR derives from an adult who was a healthcare worker with PCR-confirmed SARS-CoV-2 infection or an uninfected control (not recorded which). The specimen sequenced was whole blood. This CDR3 reads CASSLRMGATQYF. CDR3 in DNA: TGCGCCAGCAGCTTGCGTATGGGGGCCACTCAGTACTTC. The full variable domain, with the rest looked up from reference TRBV5-1 and TRBJ2-4, is KAGVTQTPRYLIKTRGQQVTLSCSPISGHRSVSWYQQTPGQGLQFLFEYFSETQRNKGNFPGRFSGRQFSNSRSEMNVSTLELGDSALYLCASSLRMGATQYFGAGTRLSVL.